A selection of T cell receptor beta chains follows, all from one sample in a study of blood T cells in healthy people across ages. TCRdb passed the 5' RACE reads through MiXCR, listing each CDR3 protein once. This table has roughly 900,000 distinct CDR3 sequences, roughly 48% appearing once. Specimen: blood. Receptors were obtained from a man aged 25-45 years in good health. Each CDR3 is given with its conserved first and last residue. The order of the fields is CDR3 DNA, CDR3 protein, clone size, J gene, V gene, CDR3 length, D gene. A D gene is named only where the DNA matches it firmly. A clone size is listed for some rows: how often the clone was seen (once, few, many), or a class if it is expanded.

CDR3nt: TGCGCCAGCAGCGAGGCAGGGGGAGAGGCCACTGAAGCTTTCTTT
CDR3aa: CASSEAGGEATEAFF
abundance: few
j_gene: TRBJ1-1
v_gene: TRBV5-1
len: 15
d_gene: TRBD1

CDR3nt: TGCAGCGTTCCCGCAGGGGCGCATTACGAGCAGTACTTC
CDR3aa: CSVPAGAHYEQYF
abundance: .
j_gene: TRBJ2-7
v_gene: TRBV29-1
len: 13
d_gene: .

CDR3nt: TGTGCCAGCAGCTACACAAGCGGGGGGAGGGGGAATGAGCAGTTCTTC
CDR3aa: CASSYTSGGRGNEQFF
abundance: .
j_gene: TRBJ2-1
v_gene: TRBV7-2
len: 16
d_gene: TRBD2

CDR3nt: TGTGCCAGCAACGTACAGGGACTAGCGGGTTACAATGAGCAGTTCTTC
CDR3aa: CASNVQGLAGYNEQFF
abundance: once
j_gene: TRBJ2-1
v_gene: TRBV11-2
len: 16
d_gene: TRBD2

CDR3nt: TGTGCCAGCAGCGTAGATCGCGGTGAGCAGTTCTTC
CDR3aa: CASSVDRGEQFF
abundance: few
j_gene: TRBJ2-1
v_gene: TRBV9
len: 12
d_gene: .

CDR3nt: TGTGCCAGCAGCCGACAGGGGGTCCGTCTAGATACGCAGTATTTT
CDR3aa: CASSRQGVRLDTQYF
abundance: .
j_gene: TRBJ2-3
v_gene: TRBV11-2
len: 15
d_gene: TRBD1

CDR3nt: TGCAGTGCTAGCTTCTTGGGGCCTGGAGGGGAGCAGTACTTC
CDR3aa: CSASFLGPGGEQYF
abundance: .
j_gene: TRBJ2-7
v_gene: TRBV20-1
len: 14
d_gene: .

CDR3nt: TGCAGTGGAGTAGGCTACACCTTC
CDR3aa: CSGVGYTF
abundance: .
j_gene: TRBJ1-2
v_gene: TRBV20-1
len: 8
d_gene: .

CDR3nt: TGTGCCAGCAGTTTGGACAGAACCTACAATGAGCAGTTCTTC
CDR3aa: CASSLDRTYNEQFF
abundance: .
j_gene: TRBJ2-1
v_gene: TRBV12-3/TRBV12-4
len: 14
d_gene: .

CDR3nt: TGTGCCAGCAGTTTTGTAGGACAGGGGGAAAATGAGCAGTACTTC
CDR3aa: CASSFVGQGENEQYF
abundance: .
j_gene: TRBJ2-5
v_gene: TRBV12-3/TRBV12-4
len: 15
d_gene: TRBD1

CDR3nt: TGTGCCAGCAGTTACTTCTCTGGGGCCAACGTCCTGACTTTC
CDR3aa: CASSYFSGANVLTF
abundance: few
j_gene: TRBJ2-6
v_gene: TRBV6-5
len: 14
d_gene: .

CDR3nt: TGTGCCACCAGTGACTCTAGCGGGGGGGCTTTGAAGAGAAAGTTCTTC
CDR3aa: CATSDSSGGALKRKFF
abundance: .
j_gene: TRBJ2-1
v_gene: TRBV24-1
len: 16
d_gene: TRBD2

CDR3nt: TGCAGTGCCGCCAGAAAGACAAATCTACAAGAGACCCAGTACTTC
CDR3aa: CSAARKTNLQETQYF
abundance: .
j_gene: TRBJ2-5
v_gene: TRBV20-1
len: 15
d_gene: .

CDR3nt: TGTGCCAGCGCCAGGGACCTCCCACTGGGGTACAATGAGCAGTTCTTC
CDR3aa: CASARDLPLGYNEQFF
abundance: few
j_gene: TRBJ2-1
v_gene: TRBV6-1
len: 16
d_gene: .

CDR3nt: TGCAGCGCGGCAGGAGGCGACAATCAGCCCCAGCATTTT
CDR3aa: CSAAGGDNQPQHF
abundance: .
j_gene: TRBJ1-5
v_gene: TRBV29-1
len: 13
d_gene: .

CDR3nt: TGTGCCAGCAGCTTGACACCGCCGAGAAGCTACGAGCAGTACTTC
CDR3aa: CASSLTPPRSYEQYF
abundance: few
j_gene: TRBJ2-7
v_gene: TRBV11-2
len: 15
d_gene: .

CDR3nt: TGTGCCAGCAGTGAACCGGGTTCCTACAATGAGCAGTTCTTC
CDR3aa: CASSEPGSYNEQFF
abundance: .
j_gene: TRBJ2-1
v_gene: TRBV7-2
len: 14
d_gene: .

CDR3nt: TGTGCCACCAGTGATCAGATTTTCTATGGCTACACCTTC
CDR3aa: CATSDQIFYGYTF
abundance: .
j_gene: TRBJ1-2
v_gene: TRBV24-1
len: 13
d_gene: .

CDR3nt: TGTGCCAGCAGCTCAGAGGTCTTTCCGAGACAATCTAATGAAAAACTGTTTTTT
CDR3aa: CASSSEVFPRQSNEKLFF
abundance: few
j_gene: TRBJ1-4
v_gene: TRBV7-8
len: 18
d_gene: .

CDR3nt: TGTGCCTCCAGTTTAACGGAAGATAGCACAGATACGCAGTATTTT
CDR3aa: CASSLTEDSTDTQYF
abundance: few
j_gene: TRBJ2-3
v_gene: TRBV28
len: 15
d_gene: .

CDR3nt: TGCAGCGCCGGACTAGCGGGGTCCGCCTACGAGCAGTACTTC
CDR3aa: CSAGLAGSAYEQYF
abundance: few
j_gene: TRBJ2-7
v_gene: TRBV29-1
len: 14
d_gene: TRBD2

CDR3nt: TGCAGCGTTGATGACACCCAAGGAAGCTATGGCTACACCTTC
CDR3aa: CSVDDTQGSYGYTF
abundance: .
j_gene: TRBJ1-2
v_gene: TRBV29-1
len: 14
d_gene: .

CDR3nt: TGTGCCAGCAGTTTCCCGGACAGGGGGAGGCAAGAGACCCAGTACTTC
CDR3aa: CASSFPDRGRQETQYF
abundance: .
j_gene: TRBJ2-5
v_gene: TRBV28
len: 16
d_gene: TRBD1

CDR3nt: TGCAGCGCCCGGGACAGTTGGGGAGAAAAACTGTTTTTT
CDR3aa: CSARDSWGEKLFF
abundance: .
j_gene: TRBJ1-4
v_gene: TRBV29-1
len: 13
d_gene: TRBD1

CDR3nt: TGCAGCGTCGGACGAGGACAGGGGGCAGGTCAGCCCCAGCATTTT
CDR3aa: CSVGRGQGAGQPQHF
abundance: .
j_gene: TRBJ1-5
v_gene: TRBV29-1
len: 15
d_gene: TRBD1

CDR3nt: TGTGCCAGCAGCTTGGTCGGGACGAGGGCCCTCGTAGATACGCAGTATTTT
CDR3aa: CASSLVGTRALVDTQYF
abundance: .
j_gene: TRBJ2-3
v_gene: TRBV5-8
len: 17
d_gene: .

CDR3nt: TGTGCCATCAGAGGCGGGGTTGGGGAAGAGACCCAGTACTTC
CDR3aa: CAIRGGVGEETQYF
abundance: few
j_gene: TRBJ2-5
v_gene: TRBV10-3
len: 14
d_gene: .

CDR3nt: TGCAGTGCTACGGGACTAGCGGGTTCCACAGATACGCAGTATTTT
CDR3aa: CSATGLAGSTDTQYF
abundance: .
j_gene: TRBJ2-3
v_gene: TRBV20-1
len: 15
d_gene: TRBD2

CDR3nt: TGTGCCAGCAGCGCGCGACAGGGGGGGGACAATCAGCCCCAGCATTTT
CDR3aa: CASSARQGGDNQPQHF
abundance: .
j_gene: TRBJ1-5
v_gene: TRBV7-9
len: 16
d_gene: TRBD1

CDR3nt: TGTGCCAGCAGTTTAGGGGCAGCGTATAGCAATCAGCCCCAGCATTTT
CDR3aa: CASSLGAAYSNQPQHF
abundance: .
j_gene: TRBJ1-5
v_gene: TRBV12-3/TRBV12-4
len: 16
d_gene: .

CDR3nt: TGTGCCAGCAGTTACTCGCCCCCCGAACACAGTGAGCAGTTCTTC
CDR3aa: CASSYSPPEHSEQFF
abundance: .
j_gene: TRBJ2-1
v_gene: TRBV6-5
len: 15
d_gene: .

CDR3nt: TGTGCCATCAGTGGACCGGGACAGGGGACCGGGGAGCTGTTTTTT
CDR3aa: CAISGPGQGTGELFF
abundance: .
j_gene: TRBJ2-2
v_gene: TRBV10-3
len: 15
d_gene: TRBD1

CDR3nt: TGCAGCGTTCAGGGGGCCCCAAGGAACTATGGCTACACCTTC
CDR3aa: CSVQGAPRNYGYTF
abundance: .
j_gene: TRBJ1-2
v_gene: TRBV29-1
len: 14
d_gene: TRBD1

CDR3nt: TGTGCCAGCAGAGATATGACAGGAACCTACGAGCAGTACTTC
CDR3aa: CASRDMTGTYEQYF
abundance: few
j_gene: TRBJ2-7
v_gene: TRBV2
len: 14
d_gene: .

CDR3nt: TGTGCCAGCTCCAGGGGTTCTACGCAGCAGTACTTC
CDR3aa: CASSRGSTQQYF
abundance: .
j_gene: TRBJ2-7
v_gene: TRBV28
len: 12
d_gene: .

CDR3nt: TGCAGTGCTAAACGGACTAGCAACGAGCAGTACTTC
CDR3aa: CSAKRTSNEQYF
abundance: few
j_gene: TRBJ2-7
v_gene: TRBV20-1
len: 12
d_gene: TRBD2

CDR3nt: TGCGCCAGCAGCTTGGACAGGGCCGCCCACGAGCAGTACTTC
CDR3aa: CASSLDRAAHEQYF
abundance: .
j_gene: TRBJ2-7
v_gene: TRBV5-1
len: 14
d_gene: .